One and the same sample provided the 18 T cell receptor beta chains below, sequenced in a study of blood T cells in healthy people across ages. The use of a sample-barcoded 5' primer and a J-beta primer mix characterized a second PCR of roughly 7 to 11 cycles. TCRdb re-called the 5' RACE reads through MiXCR, storing one row per CDR3 protein. The sample shows over 1,200,000 distinct CDR3 sequences, approximately 59% of them seen only once. Sequenced sample: blood. The receptors derive from a man in his late teens or twenties in good health.

A few counts support this clonotype. This CDR3 is CASSSRQGKSYEQYF. CDR3 DNA sequence: TGTGCCAGCAGCTCAAGACAGGGGAAATCCTACGAGCAGTACTTC. This chain links TRBV7-2 with TRBJ2-7; 8 bases match TRBD1. The CDR3 is 15 residues long. From germline, CDR1 is SGHTA and CDR2 FQGNSA. The V and J ends lost 4 bases and 1 base, in that order; junction bases with no gene match: 6.

The chain combines TRBV7-6 with TRBJ2-1, with 10 bases that match TRBD1. V trimming: 6 bases; J trimming: 5 bases; junction bases outside the gene matches: 7. This CDR3 spans 15 amino acids. Germline V lookup: CDR1 SGHVS, CDR2 FNYEAQ. CDR3 in amino acids: CASSNPGTGDNEQFF. The CDR3 DNA follows: TGTGCCAGCAGTAACCCCGGGACAGGGGACAATGAGCAGTTCTTC. The entire variable domain, with the rest obtained from reference TRBV7-6 and TRBJ2-1, is as follows: GAGVSQSPRYKVTKRGQDVALRCDPISGHVSLYWYRQALGQGPEFLTYFNYEAQQDKSGLPNDRFSAERPEGSISTLTIQRTEQRDSAMYRCASSNPGTGDNEQFFGPGTRLTVL.

This clonotype was found a few times. The chain links TRBV6-1 to TRBJ2-1; D possibly matches TRBD1 or TRBD2 (5 bases each). This CDR3 region has 15 residues. V was trimmed by 5 bases and J by 9 bases, leaving 20 bases between them. Germline CDR1 MNHNS, CDR2 SASEGT. CDR3 coding DNA: TGTGCCAGCAGTCAAACGGGGACCGTGAAGGGTGAGCAGTTCTTC. Its translation: CASSQTGTVKGEQFF.

The rearrangement joins TRBV3-1 to TRBJ1-2; D is possibly TRBD1 (6 bases). Trimming shortened V by 0 bases and J by 4 bases, and 9 bases separated the two germline ends. The CDR3 runs to 14 residues. Per germline, CDR1 LGHDT and CDR2 YNNKEL (reference sequence). CDR3 protein: CASSQDGGGYGYTF. The CDR3 bases are TGTGCCAGCAGCCAAGATGGAGGGGGCTATGGCTACACCTTC.

This chain joins TRBV13 and TRBJ2-7; D possibly corresponds to TRBD1 (6 bases). The better agreement between TRBJ2-5 and the DNA end casts doubt on the J call. This CDR3 comprises 15 residues. Germline values: CDR1 PRHDT, CDR2 FYEKMQ (reference sequence). The CDR3 loop is CASSSDKGTRETQYF. The CDR3 DNA is TGTGCCAGCAGCTCCGACAAGGGGACACGGGAGACCCAGTACTTC.

The chain joins TRBV7-9 to TRBJ2-5; D is tentatively TRBD1 or TRBD2 (5 bases each). Matching the DNA end better, TRBJ2-7 makes the J call doubtful. CDR1 is SEHNR and CDR2 is FQNEAQ in the germline V gene (reference sequence). The CDR3 has 13 amino acids. The CDR3: CASSLRGVNEQYF. DNA for the CDR3: TGTGCCAGCAGCTTACGAGGGGTCAACGAGCAGTACTTC.

The chain joins TRBV3-1 to TRBJ2-5; no clear D. CDR1 is LGHDT, CDR2 YNNKEL, per germline (reference sequence). The CDR3 loop spans 15 amino acids. Trimming took 0 bases from V and 2 from J, leaving 10 bases between them. The CDR3 sequence: CASSQDLTMQETQYF. The CDR3 DNA follows: TGTGCCAGCAGCCAAGATTTGACAATGCAAGAGACCCAGTACTTC.

This clonotype has ten or more counts. V gene TRBV6-1 combines with J gene TRBJ2-1; a possible D gene is TRBD2 (6 bases). CDR3 length equals 15 residues. The V gene lost 2 bases and the J gene lost 13 bases, with 21 bases spanning the gap. The V gene's germline CDR1 is MNHNS and CDR2 SASEGT. The CDR3 protein is CASSEIAGDLGEQFF. DNA of the CDR3: TGTGCCAGCAGTGAAATTGCCGGGGACTTGGGTGAACAGTTCTTC.

This clonotype was picked up a small number of times. The V gene is TRBV29-1, the J gene TRBJ1-2, with 9 nucleotides matching TRBD1. The CDR3 is 17 amino acids. V lost 0 bases and J lost 3; bases outside the gene matches: 11. In germline, CDR1 is SQVTM, CDR2 ANQGSEA. CDR3 DNA sequence: TGCAGCGTTGAAGATCTTCGGGACAGGGATAATTACTATGGCTACACCTTC. Translated: CSVEDLRDRDNYYGYTF.

The chain joins TRBV24-1 to TRBJ1-1, with no clear D. This CDR3 comprises 13 residues. Trimming left V 7 bases short and J 8 bases short, with 16 bases between. Germline-derived CDR1 and CDR2 are KGHDR and SFDVKD. As DNA, the CDR3 is TGTGCCACCAGCGGCGGCCCTATGGGGGAAGCTTTCTTT. Protein: CATSGGPMGEAFF.

This chain uses TRBV2 with TRBJ2-6; no reliable D call. Germline assignment: CDR1 SNHLY and CDR2 FYNNEI. V lost 7 bases to trimming and J lost 6 bases, with 13 bases between them. The CDR3 loop spans 14 amino acids. This CDR3 reads CASMGEISANVLTF. DNA for the CDR3: TGTGCCAGCATGGGCGAGATTTCGGCCAACGTCCTGACTTTC.

The V gene is TRBV7-6, the J gene TRBJ1-2; a possible D gene is TRBD1 (6 bases). In germline, CDR1 is SGHVS, CDR2 FNYEAQ. This CDR3 spans 14 amino acids. Trimming took off 6 bases at V and 5 bases at J, with 16 bases between the two ends. CDR3 in amino acids: CASSPSSGVYGYTF. CDR3 bases: TGTGCCAGCAGTCCATCCTCAGGGGTTTATGGCTACACCTTC. Looking up the rest from reference TRBV7-6 and TRBJ1-2 gives the full variable domain: GAGVSQSPRYKVTKRGQDVALRCDPISGHVSLYWYRQALGQGPEFLTYFNYEAQQDKSGLPNDRFSAERPEGSISTLTIQRTEQRDSAMYRCASSPSSGVYGYTFGSGTRLTVV.

This clonotype occurred a few times. The chain combines TRBV20-1 with TRBJ2-7; D remains ambiguous. Germline V gene sequence: CDR1 DFQATT, CDR2 SNEGSKA (reference sequence). This CDR3 comprises 12 residues. V was pared by 6 bases and J by 3 bases, with 12 bases between. The CDR3 region has the DNA TGCAGTGCCCTCTACCTTGGCTACGAGCAGTACTTC. Its protein is CSALYLGYEQYF.

V is TRBV20-1 and J is TRBJ2-1, with D possibly being TRBD1 (6 bases). CDR1 is DFQATT and CDR2 is SNEGSKA in the germline V gene (reference sequence). This CDR3 comprises 12 residues. Trimming pared 1 base from V and 9 bases from J, leaving 10 bases between. This CDR3 reads CSARVRGGEQFF. CDR3 DNA: TGCAGTGCTAGAGTTCGAGGGGGTGAGCAGTTCTTC.

The gene calls are TRBV4-1 and TRBJ1-5; D not certain. CDR1 and CDR2 from the germline V gene are MGHRA and YSYEKL. Trimming pared 3 bases from V and 3 bases from J, leaving 12 bases between. CDR3 length: 15 residues. CDR3 sequence reads: CASSHLRGPNQPQHF. The CDR3 DNA reads as TGCGCCAGCAGCCACCTAAGAGGGCCCAATCAGCCCCAGCATTTT.

The chain links TRBV4-1 to TRBJ2-2; possibly TRBD2 for D (6 bases). Germline assignment: CDR1 MGHRA and CDR2 YSYEKL. The CDR3 covers 17 residues. V lost 1 base to trimming and J lost 4 bases, with 16 bases between them. The CDR3 DNA follows: TGCGCCAGCAGCCAAGGAATCATGGCGGGGCTCACCGGGGAGCTGTTTTTT. Encoded protein: CASSQGIMAGLTGELFF.

The chain joins TRBV4-3 to TRBJ1-2; 8 positions agree with TRBD1. J was trimmed by 2 bases and V by 5 bases; bases with no gene match: 7. The germline V gene has CDR1 LGHNA and CDR2 YSLEER. This CDR3 has 15 residues. CDR3 in amino acids: CASSFQGAPNYGYTF. Written as DNA, the CDR3 is TGCGCCAGCAGCTTCCAGGGGGCACCAAACTATGGCTACACCTTC.

The V gene is TRBV27, the J gene TRBJ2-1; TRBD1 matches 7 bases. Germline V gene sequence: CDR1 MNHEY, CDR2 SMNVEV (reference sequence). The trim removed 5 bases at V and 4 bases at J, leaving 5 bases unmatched. The CDR3 contains 14 residues. The CDR3 here is CASSTLTGYNEQFF. The CDR3 DNA follows: TGTGCCAGCAGTACCCTGACAGGGTACAATGAGCAGTTCTTC.